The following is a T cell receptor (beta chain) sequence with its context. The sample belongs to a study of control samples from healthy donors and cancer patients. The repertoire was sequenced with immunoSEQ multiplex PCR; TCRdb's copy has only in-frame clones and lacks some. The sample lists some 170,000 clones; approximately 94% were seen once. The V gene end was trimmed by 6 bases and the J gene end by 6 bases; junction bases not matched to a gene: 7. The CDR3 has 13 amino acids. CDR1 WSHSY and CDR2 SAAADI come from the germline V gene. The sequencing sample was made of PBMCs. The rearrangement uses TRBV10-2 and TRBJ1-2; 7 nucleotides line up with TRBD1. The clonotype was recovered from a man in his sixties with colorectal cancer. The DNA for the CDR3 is TGCGCCAGCAGGGACCCGACAGGGAATGGCTACACCTTC. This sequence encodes CASRDPTGNGYTF.